Shown below are 13 T cell receptor beta chains from a single sample sequenced in a study of T-cell memory formation after mild COVID-19. TCRdb reprocessed the 5' RACE reads via MiXCR and lists one record per CDR3 protein. The sample carries some 450,000 distinct CDR3 sequences, approximately 19% recorded once. Sequencing used PBMCs or a T cell subset sorted from them (not recorded which). The receptors shown here come from a man aged 18 to 29 who had mild COVID-19 (a few samples of this study predate the infection). Cell type and time point are not known.

This clonotype was counted between two and nine times. This chain joins TRBV7-2 and TRBJ1-4, with D hard to call. Per the germline V gene, CDR1 is SGHTA and CDR2 is FQGNSA. The CDR3 has 13 residues. The V and J ends lost 4 bases and 9 bases respectively, with 12 bases between them. CDR3 amino acids: CASSSWEGQKLFF. The CDR3 DNA is TGTGCCAGCAGCTCCTGGGAAGGGCAAAAACTGTTTTTT.

This clonotype was recorded once. V and J are TRBV20-1 and TRBJ2-2; D could derive from TRBD1 or TRBD2 (5 bases each). The V gene's germline CDR1 is DFQATT and CDR2 SNEGSKA (reference sequence). This CDR3 has 11 residues. Here the CDR3 reads CGGRGTGELFF. In nucleotides, the CDR3 is TGCGGGGGACGGGGAACCGGGGAGCTGTTTTTT.

This clonotype was counted a few times. The rearrangement links TRBV20-1 to TRBJ1-1, with D unclear. CDR3 length equals 12 residues. V lost 3 bases, J lost 11 bases, and 16 bases lay in between. Germline V gene lookup returns CDR1 DFQATT and CDR2 SNEGSKA (reference sequence). The CDR3 DNA follows: TGCAGTGCTAGGCCCGGACTCATTGACGCTTTCTTT. Translated: CSARPGLIDAFF.

The chain has TRBV4-3 and TRBJ2-2, with TRBD2 matching 11 bases. The CDR3 spans 17 residues. Germline CDR1 is LGHNA and CDR2 is YSLEER. V shed 4 bases, J shed 7 bases, and the junction held 11 bases outside the gene matches. The CDR3, as DNA: TGCGCCAGCAGCCCCCGTACTAGCGGGGGAAGATTCGGGGAGCTGTTTTTT. It is translated as CASSPRTSGGRFGELFF.

This clonotype was recorded at least ten times. This chain uses TRBV18 with TRBJ2-1, with D perhaps assigned TRBD1 or TRBD2 (5 bases each). The CDR3 covers 14 residues. V was trimmed by 1 base and J by 8 bases, leaving 12 bases between them. Germline loops: CDR1 KGHSH, CDR2 LQKENI. CDR3 loop: CASSPLGVGDEQFF. The CDR3 nucleotides read TGTGCCAGCTCACCACTGGGGGTGGGCGATGAGCAGTTCTTC.

This clonotype was detected only a few times. One junction end does not reproduce the germline sequence, and a read error may be involved. This chain connects TRBV7-7 to TRBJ2-5; D is unclear. From germline, CDR1 is SSHAT and CDR2 FNYEAQ (reference sequence). The CDR3 extends over 14 amino acids. In nucleotides, the CDR3 is TGTGCTAGCAGCCCCGGAGCGTTTATAGAGACCCAGTACTTC. Protein sequence: CASSPGAFIETQYF.

This clonotype was counted only a few times. The V gene is TRBV6-2 or TRBV6-3, the J gene TRBJ1-1, with no clear D. The CDR3 covers 13 residues. CDR1 MNHEY and CDR2 SVGEGT come from the germline V gene. The V end lost 2 bases, the J end lost 4 bases, and 8 bases lay between the germline ends. For the CDR3, the DNA is TGTGCCAGCAGTTACACGATTCCCACTGAAGCTTTCTTT. Translation gives CASSYTIPTEAFF.

This clonotype turned up a few times. The chain has TRBV11-2 and TRBJ1-2, with D unresolved. CDR1 SGHAT and CDR2 FQNNGV come from the germline V gene. Trimming removed 4 bases from V and 2 bases from J, with 17 bases in between. This CDR3 region has 16 residues. Here the CDR3 reads CASSSIKTDGNYGYTF. CDR3 nucleotides: TGTGCCAGCAGCTCCATCAAAACCGACGGGAACTATGGCTACACCTTC.

V usage is TRBV20-1 and J usage is TRBJ2-7; 7 bases fit TRBD1. The CDR3 consists of 14 residues. The germline gives CDR1 DFQATT, CDR2 SNEGSKA (reference sequence). Trimming cost V 1 base and J 3 bases; bases outside gene matches: 6. CDR3: CSARGQAGGYEQYF. The CDR3, as DNA: TGCAGTGCTAGAGGCCAGGCAGGGGGCTACGAGCAGTACTTC.

This clonotype showed up just a few times. The gene calls are TRBV7-9 and TRBJ2-7; 9 bases are shared with TRBD1. The CDR3 is 15 residues long. Germline trimming cut 5 bases from V and 4 bases from J; bases unmatched to any gene: 9. The V gene's germline CDR1 is SEHNR and CDR2 FQNEAQ (reference sequence). CDR3 bases: TGTGCCAGCAGCAAAGGAGGGGGACAGGGATACGAGCAGTACGTC. This encodes CASSKGGGQGYEQYV.

This clonotype was found a few times. This chain uses TRBV7-2 with TRBJ1-2; no firm D call. V was shortened by 2 bases and J by 2 bases, with 9 bases between the two germline ends. This CDR3 is built from 14 residues. Germline CDR1 SGHTA, CDR2 FQGNSA. Here the CDR3 DNA reads TGTGCCAGCAGCTTACCCCTTGCAAACTATGGCTACACCTTC. It codes for CASSLPLANYGYTF.

The J gene is TRBJ2-5, the V gene TRBV7-2; perhaps D is TRBD1 or TRBD2 (5 bases each). V lost 4 bases and J lost 2, with 17 bases in between. The germline gives CDR1 SGHTA, CDR2 FQGNSA. CDR3 length: 16 amino acids. The DNA for the CDR3 is TGTGCCAGCAGCTCCCTTAGCAGTTGGGGGCAAGAGACCCAGTACTTC. Protein product: CASSSLSSWGQETQYF.

The genes are TRBV6-2 or TRBV6-3 and TRBJ1-2, with no clear D. The CDR3 spans 15 residues. The V end was cut by 0 bases, the J end by 3 bases, with 11 bases between. The germline CDR1 and CDR2 sequences are MNHEY and SVGEGT. Here the CDR3 DNA reads TGTGCCAGCAGTTACTCGATCAGTTTTTACTATGGCTACACCTTC. Its translation is CASSYSISFYYGYTF.